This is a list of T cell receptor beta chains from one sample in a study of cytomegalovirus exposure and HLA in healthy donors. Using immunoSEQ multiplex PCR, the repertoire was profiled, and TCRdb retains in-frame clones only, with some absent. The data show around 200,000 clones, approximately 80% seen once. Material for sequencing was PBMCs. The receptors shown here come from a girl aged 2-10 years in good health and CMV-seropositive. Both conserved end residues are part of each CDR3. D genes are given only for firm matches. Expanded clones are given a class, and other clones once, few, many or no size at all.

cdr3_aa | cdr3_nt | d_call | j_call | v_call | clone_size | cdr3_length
CASSYLQGANTEAFF | TGTGCCAGCAGTTATCTCCAGGGGGCGAACACTGAAGCTTTCTTT | TRBD1 | TRBJ1-1 | TRBV6-6 | - | 15
CASSRWGERGIRGYTF | TGTGCCAGTAGTCGCTGGGGGGAGCGGGGGATACGAGGCTACACCTTC | - | TRBJ1-2 | TRBV19 | - | 16
CASSRTSGIAYEQYF | TGTGCCAGCAGTCGGACTAGCGGAATTGCCTACGAGCAGTACTTC | TRBD2 | TRBJ2-7 | TRBV6-1 | - | 15
CASSEPSYEQYF | TGTGCCAGTAGTGAGCCCTCCTACGAGCAGTACTTC | - | TRBJ2-7 | TRBV19 | - | 12
CATTQPAGNTGELFF | TGTGCCACCACTCAGCCTGCAGGGAACACCGGGGAGCTGTTTTTT | - | TRBJ2-2 | TRBV10-3 | few | 15
CASSQGGRANEKLFF | TGCGCCAGCAGCCAGGGGGGGCGAGCTAATGAAAAACTGTTTTTT | - | TRBJ1-4 | TRBV4-1 | - | 15
CASSQGRGQGNYEQYF | TGTGCCAGCAGCCAAGGGAGGGGACAGGGAAATTACGAGCAGTACTTC | TRBD1 | TRBJ2-7 | TRBV4-2 | - | 16
CSVQGSMGTDTQYF | TGCAGCGTTCAGGGGTCAATGGGGACAGATACGCAGTATTTT | - | TRBJ2-3 | TRBV29-1 | - | 14
CASSRGQQQETQYF | TGTGCCAGCAGTCGGGGACAGCAACAAGAGACCCAGTACTTC | TRBD1 | TRBJ2-5 | TRBV6-8 | - | 14
CASSLETSGSYEQYF | TGTGCCAGCAGCTTAGAGACTAGCGGATCCTACGAGCAGTACTTC | TRBD2 | TRBJ2-7 | TRBV7-2 | few | 15
CASSLDRESLYEQYF | TGTGCCAGCAGCTTGGACAGGGAGTCCCTATACGAGCAGTACTTC | - | TRBJ2-7 | TRBV5-4 | - | 15
CASSKGRGHNDNSPLHF | TGTGCCAGCAGCAAGGGCAGGGGGCATAACGATAATTCACCCCTCCACTTT | TRBD1 | TRBJ1-6 | TRBV5-4 | - | 17
CASSYGPKAFF | TGTGCCAGCAGTTACGGGCCAAAGGCTTTCTTT | - | TRBJ1-1 | TRBV6-5 | - | 11
CASQSQQGMNEKLFF | TGTGCCAGTCAATCCCAACAGGGGATGAATGAAAAACTGTTTTTT | TRBD1 | TRBJ1-4 | TRBV19 | - | 15
CASSLGLKRQLKDYGYTF | TGTGCCAGCAGCTTAGGGCTAAAGAGGCAATTAAAGGACTATGGCTACACCTTC | - | TRBJ1-2 | TRBV11-3 | - | 18
CASSPEGLAAYNEQFF | TGTGCCAGCAGCCCAGAAGGACTAGCGGCCTACAATGAGCAGTTCTTC | TRBD2 | TRBJ2-1 | TRBV11-2 | - | 16
CATSGDNRDGNTIYF | TGTGCCACCAGCGGCGACAACAGGGATGGAAACACCATATATTTT | - | TRBJ1-3 | TRBV15 | - | 15
CASATGNTGELFF | TGTGCCAGCGCCACAGGGAACACCGGGGAGCTGTTTTTT | - | TRBJ2-2 | TRBV6-5 | once | 13
CASSFIGSNYGYTF | TGTGCCAGCAGTTTTATCGGGTCGAACTATGGCTACACCTTC | - | TRBJ1-2 | TRBV6-5 | - | 14
CASSQGVEQFF | TGTGCCAGCAGCCAAGGCGTCGAGCAGTTCTTC | - | TRBJ2-1 | TRBV4-2 | once | 11
CSVWLAGYNEQFF | TGCAGCGTTTGGCTAGCGGGATACAATGAGCAGTTCTTC | TRBD2 | TRBJ2-1 | TRBV29-1 | few | 13
CASSPLGQGNTGELFF | TGTGCCAGCAGTCCCCTTGGACAGGGAAACACCGGGGAGCTGTTTTTT | TRBD1 | TRBJ2-2 | TRBV28 | - | 16
CSVEDSLVRGRGTDTQYF | TGCAGCGTTGAAGATTCTTTGGTCAGGGGGCGCGGCACAGATACGCAGTATTTT | TRBD1 | TRBJ2-3 | TRBV29-1 | - | 18
CASSETGPYGYTF | TGTGCCAGCAGCGAGACAGGGCCATATGGCTACACCTTC | TRBD1 | TRBJ1-2 | TRBV25-1 | - | 13
CASSRGTYSGNTIYF | TGTGCCAGTAGCAGGGGAACATACTCTGGAAACACCATATATTTT | - | TRBJ1-3 | TRBV19 | - | 15
CASSRSGLAKTYEQYF | TGTGCCAGCAGTCGCAGCGGCCTAGCCAAAACCTACGAGCAGTACTTC | - | TRBJ2-7 | TRBV25-1 | - | 16
CASTLRTGVDNQPQHF | TGTGCCAGCACCCTACGGACAGGGGTGGATAATCAGCCCCAGCATTTT | TRBD1 | TRBJ1-5 | TRBV5-6 | - | 16
CASSLAGLPADTQYF | TGCGCCAGCAGCTTGGCCGGACTACCAGCAGATACGCAGTATTTT | - | TRBJ2-3 | TRBV5-1 | once | 15
CASSLGRGPSSTPNTEAFF | TGCGCCAGCAGCTTGGGGCGGGGGCCCTCCTCAACCCCGAACACTGAAGCTTTCTTT | - | TRBJ1-1 | TRBV5-1 | - | 19